One sample yielded the 26 T cell receptor beta chains listed below, sequenced in a study of blood T cell repertoires in COVID-19. The data were produced by immunoSEQ multiplex PCR, yet TCRdb's version contains in-frame clones alone and is incomplete. The table has some 96,000 clones, approximately 90% seen once. Input material: peripheral blood. These receptors were taken from a man aged 55 to 70 with acute or convalescent COVID-19.

V usage is TRBV5-1 and J usage is TRBJ1-2; possible D gene TRBD1, 5 bases. Trimming removed 0 bases at V and 2 bases at J, with 8 bases between. Germline V gene lookup returns CDR1 SGHRS and CDR2 YFSETQ. The CDR3 contains 14 residues. CDR3 in amino acids: CASSLGSGNYGYTF. CDR3 in DNA: TGCGCCAGCAGCTTGGGTTCAGGGAACTATGGCTACACCTTC.

Only a few counts were recorded for this clone. CDR3 sequence (DNA): TGCGCCAGCAGCTTGGGACAGCCTGAGGACTATGGCTACACCTTC. It is translated as CASSLGQPEDYGYTF. J is TRBJ1-2 and V is TRBV5-1; possible D gene TRBD1, 5 bases. Germline V gene sequence: CDR1 SGHRS, CDR2 YFSETQ. V lost 0 bases to trimming and J lost 3 bases, with 12 bases between them. This CDR3 spans 15 amino acids.

The chain recombines TRBV7-6 with TRBJ1-3, with TRBD1 identical over 8 bases. V lost 3 bases, J lost 4 bases, and 5 bases stayed unmatched. This CDR3 spans 15 amino acids. The V gene's germline CDR1 is SGHVS and CDR2 FNYEAQ. CDR3 region: CASSLEDRDGNTIYF. CDR3 DNA: TGTGCCAGCAGCTTGGAGGACAGGGACGGAAACACCATATATTTT.

V is TRBV7-8 and J is TRBJ1-1; 7 bases are shared with TRBD1. Germline V gene sequence: CDR1 SGHVS, CDR2 FQNEAQ. Germline trimming cut 5 bases from V and 7 bases from J; bases unmatched to any gene: 7. The CDR3 sequence is 13 residues long. CDR3 DNA sequence: TGTGCCAGCAGCCTGGACAGGAAACTTGAAGCTTTCTTT. It encodes CASSLDRKLEAFF.

This clone showed up just a few times. The rearrangement links TRBV2 to TRBJ2-3, with D possibly being TRBD2 (7 bases). Per the germline V gene, CDR1 is SNHLY and CDR2 is FYNNEI. With 6 bases removed from V and 2 bases from J, the gap between germline ends came to 18 bases. CDR3 length: 16 residues. The CDR3 reads CASRGNGGGATDTQYF. The CDR3 coding sequence is TGTGCCAGCAGGGGTAATGGAGGGGGGGCCACAGATACGCAGTATTTT.

The chain couples TRBV5-1 to TRBJ2-3, with 7 bases matching TRBD2. This CDR3 is 15 amino acids long. CDR1 is SGHRS, CDR2 YFSETQ, per germline. V was pared by 1 base and J by 1 base, with 3 bases of the junction left unmatched. CDR3 DNA: TGCGCCAGCAGCTTGTGGAGCGGGGGCACAGATACGCAGTATTTT. It encodes CASSLWSGGTDTQYF.

The chain recombines TRBV5-6 with TRBJ1-1; 9 bases match TRBD1. The CDR3 has 15 amino acids. The V segment lost 4 bases and the J segment 5 bases; nucleotides outside the gene matches: 9. Germline V gene lookup returns CDR1 SGHDT and CDR2 YYEEEE. The CDR3 is CASSRLGTGQTEAFF. Written as DNA, the CDR3 is TGTGCCAGCAGCCGCCTCGGGACAGGGCAAACTGAAGCTTTCTTT.

The chain joins TRBV30 to TRBJ1-1; D is ambiguous. V gave up 4 bases and J gave up 3 bases, with 18 bases separating them. CDR1 is GTSNPN, CDR2 SVGIG, per germline (reference sequence). CDR3 length: 15 residues. The CDR3 loop is CAWTSRGRDYTEAFF. CDR3 DNA sequence: TGTGCCTGGACCTCCCGGGGAAGGGATTACACTGAAGCTTTCTTT.

The chain has TRBV5-8 and TRBJ1-2, with D perhaps TRBD1 (6 bases). V gave up 0 bases and J gave up 0 bases, with 15 bases separating them. The CDR3 spans 17 residues. The germline CDR1 and CDR2 sequences are SGHTS and YDEGEE. CDR3 nucleotides: TGTGCCAGCAGCTTGGCCACGGGACAAGCTACTAACTATGGCTACACCTTC. It encodes CASSLATGQATNYGYTF.

A single count supports this clone. The rearrangement uses TRBV30 and TRBJ2-5; TRBD2 agrees at 13 bases. The CDR3 totals 15 residues. Trimming at V came to 0 bases and at J to 4 bases, leaving 2 bases not matched to a gene. Germline assignment: CDR1 GTSNPN and CDR2 SVGIG (reference sequence). The CDR3 sequence is CAWSVGLAGVETQYF. The CDR3 DNA is TGTGCCTGGAGTGTAGGACTAGCGGGGGTAGAGACCCAGTACTTC.

The genes are TRBV24-1 and TRBJ1-5, with D unresolved. This CDR3 is built from 14 residues. Per germline, CDR1 KGHDR and CDR2 SFDVKD. The V end was cut by 5 bases, the J end by 2 bases, with 9 bases between. The CDR3 is CATSGEQGNQPQHF. The CDR3 coding sequence is TGTGCCACCAGTGGGGAGCAAGGCAATCAGCCCCAGCATTTT.

The rearrangement links TRBV6-1 to TRBJ1-5; perhaps TRBD1 as D (6 bases). Germline values: CDR1 MNHNS, CDR2 SASEGT. V lost 1 base to trimming and J lost 3 bases, with 10 bases between them. The CDR3 length is 15 residues. CDR3 DNA: TGTGCCAGCAGTGAAGGGGGGGGGCACAATCAGCCCCAGCATTTT. It specifies CASSEGGGHNQPQHF.

The chain recombines TRBV19 with TRBJ1-1; weak D call: TRBD1 (6 bases). The germline CDR1 and CDR2 sequences are LNHDA and SQIVND (reference sequence). Trimming took 3 bases from V and 4 from J, leaving 15 bases between them. The CDR3 contains 15 residues. The CDR3 loop is CASSIRGTGPTEAFF. As DNA, the CDR3 is TGTGCCAGTAGTATCAGGGGTACAGGACCCACTGAAGCTTTCTTT.

The CDR3 loop reads CASSPRGGLAGGDTQYF. CDR3 DNA: TGTGCCAGCAGCCCCCGGGGCGGACTAGCGGGTGGAGATACGCAGTATTTT. The chain couples TRBV7-6 to TRBJ2-3, with TRBD2 matching 11 bases. Germline trimming cut 5 bases from V and 5 bases from J; bases unmatched to any gene: 12. The CDR3 contains 17 residues. The germline V gene has CDR1 SGHVS and CDR2 FNYEAQ.

V and J are TRBV28 and TRBJ1-5, with TRBD1 identical over 8 bases. This CDR3 is 13 amino acids long. J lost 4 bases, V lost 7 bases, and 3 bases had no gene match. Germline values: CDR1 MDHEN, CDR2 SYDVKM. This CDR3 is CASIRQGNQPQHF. CDR3 nucleotide sequence: TGTGCCAGCATCAGACAGGGGAATCAGCCCCAGCATTTT.

Only one count was recorded for this clone. The J gene is TRBJ2-2, the V gene TRBV6-1; D not certain. Trimming pared 2 bases from V and 6 bases from J, leaving 7 bases between. The CDR3 runs 13 residues. CDR1 is MNHNS, CDR2 SASEGT, per germline. The CDR3 bases are TGTGCCAGCAGTGAAAACAGCCCCGGGGAGCTGTTTTTT. Translated, it gives CASSENSPGELFF.

The chain uses TRBV5-1 and TRBJ1-5; 10 bases align to TRBD1. J lost 6 bases, V lost 4 bases, and 7 bases had no gene match. The CDR3 totals 15 residues. Germline lookup yields CDR1 SGHRS and CDR2 YFSETQ. CDR3 protein: CASSQGQGDGQPQHF. In DNA form, the CDR3 reads TGCGCCAGCAGCCAAGGACAGGGGGACGGTCAGCCCCAGCATTTT.

This clone has only one observation. The CDR3 here is CASSFGTGQNTIYF. CDR3 coding DNA: TGTGCCAGCAGCTTCGGGACAGGGCAGAACACCATATATTTT. The chain has TRBV11-2 and TRBJ1-3; 9 bases match TRBD1. Germline V gives CDR1 SGHAT, CDR2 FQNNGV. This CDR3 has 14 residues. The V gene end was trimmed by 3 bases and the J gene end by 7 bases; junction bases not matched to a gene: 4.

The gene calls are TRBV7-2 and TRBJ1-1; D call uncertain. The V and J ends lost 0 bases and 5 bases respectively, with 13 bases between them. The CDR3 totals 15 residues. In germline, CDR1 is SGHTA, CDR2 FQGNSA. The CDR3 bases are TGTGCCAGCAGCTTAGCGATAGGGAGCGGGACTGAAGCTTTCTTT. Translated: CASSLAIGSGTEAFF.

V usage is TRBV6-5 and J usage is TRBJ1-6; D is unclear. Germline V gene sequence: CDR1 MNHEY, CDR2 SVGAGI. This CDR3 is 13 amino acids long. V lost 3 bases, J lost 6 bases, and 6 bases lay in between. CDR3: CASSYLFNSPLHF. CDR3 in DNA: TGTGCCAGCAGTTATCTTTTTAATTCACCCCTCCACTTT.

This chain links TRBV7-9 with TRBJ1-1; D unresolved. CDR3 length equals 16 residues. The V end was cut by 3 bases, the J end by 8 bases, with 22 bases between. Looked up from germline, CDR1 is SEHNR and CDR2 is FQNEAQ (reference sequence). CDR3 in DNA: TGTGCCAGCAGCTTCGCCGGGTCTTTCGGTGGGTTGGAAGCTTTCTTT. Protein product: CASSFAGSFGGLEAFF.

The chain recombines TRBV20-1 with TRBJ1-6; 7 bases align to TRBD1. CDR3 size: 14 residues. Germline V lookup: CDR1 DFQATT, CDR2 SNEGSKA (reference sequence). The V gene end was trimmed by 3 bases and the J gene end by 11 bases; junction bases not matched to a gene: 10. For the CDR3, the DNA is TGCAGTGCTAGTGTCGGGACAGCAGGAACACCCCTCCACTTT. This sequence encodes CSASVGTAGTPLHF.

V usage is TRBV3-1 (or the pseudogene TRBV3-2) and J usage is TRBJ1-1; D not certain. CDR1 and CDR2 (germline): LGHDT, YNNKEL (reference sequence). The CDR3 sequence is 14 residues long. The ends were cut back, 0 bases at V and 9 bases at J, with 14 bases in the middle. The CDR3 nucleotides read TGTGCCAGCAGCCAAGATAACGTTAGACTCCAAGCTTTCTTT. Protein sequence: CASSQDNVRLQAFF.

The V and J genes are TRBV3-1 (or the pseudogene TRBV3-2) and TRBJ1-2; D might be TRBD1 (6 bases). V was pared by 1 base and J by 8 bases, with 17 bases between. CDR3 length equals 15 residues. CDR1 and CDR2 from the germline V gene are LGHDT and YNNKEL (reference sequence). CDR3 DNA sequence: TGTGCCAGCAGCCAAGGGGCTGGGGGCTCAAGGGGCTACACCTTC. Translating gives CASSQGAGGSRGYTF.

This sequence joins TRBV10-3 and TRBJ1-1; TRBD1 is a possible D gene (5 bases). The CDR3 length is 15 residues. V shed 9 bases and J shed 1 base, with 18 bases lying between them. Per the germline V gene, CDR1 is ENHRY and CDR2 is SYGVKD. As DNA, the CDR3 is TGTGCCATTTCCTCGGGACCGGGGGGGAACACTGAAGCTTTCTTT. This gives the protein CAISSGPGGNTEAFF.

This chain uses TRBV7-2 with TRBJ2-2, with 7 bases that match TRBD2. Germline V gene data show CDR1 as SGHTA and CDR2 as FQGNSA. The CDR3 spans 15 residues. J lost 5 bases, V lost 5 bases, and 8 bases had no gene match. For the CDR3, the DNA is TGTGCCAGCAGCCTCGCCGGACTAGTAACCGGGGAGCTGTTTTTT. This gives the protein CASSLAGLVTGELFF. Full variable domain (remainder filled in from reference TRBV7-2 and TRBJ2-2): GAGVSQSPSNKVTEKGKDVELRCDPISGHTALYWYRQSLGQGLEFLIYFQGNSAPDKSGLPSDRFSAERTGGSVSTLTIQRTQQEDSAVYLCASSLAGLVTGELFFGEGSRLTVL.